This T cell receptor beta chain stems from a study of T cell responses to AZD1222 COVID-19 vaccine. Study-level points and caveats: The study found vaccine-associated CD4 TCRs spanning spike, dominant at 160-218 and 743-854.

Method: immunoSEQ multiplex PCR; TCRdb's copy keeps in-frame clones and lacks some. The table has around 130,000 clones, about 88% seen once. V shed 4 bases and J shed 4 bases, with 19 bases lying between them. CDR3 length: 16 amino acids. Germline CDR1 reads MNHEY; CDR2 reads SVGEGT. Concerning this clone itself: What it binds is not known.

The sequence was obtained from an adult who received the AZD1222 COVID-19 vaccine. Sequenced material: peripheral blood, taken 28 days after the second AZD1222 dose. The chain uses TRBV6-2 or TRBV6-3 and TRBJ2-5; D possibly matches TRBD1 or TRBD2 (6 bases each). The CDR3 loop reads CASSWGARAGRETQYF. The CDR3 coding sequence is TGTGCCAGCAGTTGGGGGGCGCGGGCAGGGCGAGAGACCCAGTACTTC.